Listed below are T cell receptor beta chains from one sample, sequenced in a study of cytomegalovirus exposure and HLA in healthy donors. Assay used: immunoSEQ multiplex PCR; TCRdb lists only in-frame clones, some missing. This sample contains some 84,000 clones. Sequenced input: PBMCs. These receptors were taken from a man in his forties or fifties in good health and CMV-seronegative. CDR3s include the opening cysteine and the closing phenylalanine or tryptophan. A D gene is named only where the DNA matches it firmly.

D: -; J: TRBJ2-7; V: TRBV19; CDR3: CASSIAQGHEQYF; DNA: TGTGCCAGTAGTATAGCCCAGGGCCACGAGCAGTACTTC
D: TRBD1; J: TRBJ1-5; V: TRBV19; CDR3: CATGTGRYSNQPQHF; DNA: TGTGCCACCGGGACAGGACGCTATAGCAATCAGCCCCAGCATTTT
D: -; J: TRBJ1-3; V: TRBV7-9; CDR3: CASSARQSSGNTIYF; DNA: TGTGCCAGCAGCGCCCGACAGAGCTCTGGAAACACCATATATTTT
D: -; J: TRBJ1-1; V: TRBV7-2; CDR3: CASSLGGPYAEAFF; DNA: TGTGCCAGCAGCTTAGGCGGGCCGTATGCTGAAGCTTTCTTT
D: -; J: TRBJ1-4; V: TRBV15; CDR3: CATSRGDSGEKLFF; DNA: TGTGCCACCAGCAGAGGTGACAGTGGTGAAAAACTGTTTTTT
D: TRBD1; J: TRBJ2-1; V: TRBV7-6; CDR3: CASSLVGGDRGYNEQFF; DNA: TGTGCCAGCAGCTTAGTCGGGGGGGACAGGGGCTACAATGAGCAGTTCTTC
D: -; J: TRBJ1-3; V: TRBV19; CDR3: CASRPGTATGNTIYF; DNA: TGTGCCAGTAGACCTGGGACTGCCACCGGAAACACCATATATTTT
D: TRBD1; J: TRBJ1-1; V: TRBV5-3; CDR3: CARQTGPDTEAFF; DNA: TGTGCCAGACAGACAGGGCCCGACACTGAAGCTTTCTTT
D: TRBD1; J: TRBJ1-2; V: TRBV5-1; CDR3: CASSRDRVDGYTF; DNA: TGCGCCAGCAGCCGGGACAGGGTGGATGGCTACACCTTC
D: -; J: TRBJ2-7; V: TRBV5-1; CDR3: CASSLSQSYEQYF; DNA: TGCGCCAGCAGCTTGAGTCAGTCCTACGAGCAGTACTTC
D: -; J: TRBJ2-7; V: TRBV5-1; CDR3: CASSRDNYEQYF; DNA: TGCGCCAGCAGCCGAGACAACTACGAGCAGTACTTC
D: -; J: TRBJ2-5; V: TRBV6-5; CDR3: CASSIQGKETQYF; DNA: TGTGCCAGCAGTATTCAGGGGAAGGAGACCCAGTACTTC
D: TRBD2; J: TRBJ2-7; V: TRBV29-1; CDR3: CSGLGTGTSGGTRVEQYF; DNA: TGCAGCGGCCTGGGCACTGGGACTAGCGGGGGGACCCGGGTCGAGCAGTACTTC
D: TRBD2; J: TRBJ2-3; V: TRBV11-2; CDR3: CASSLGASGGDTQYF; DNA: TGTGCCAGCAGCTTGGGGGCTAGCGGGGGAGATACGCAGTATTTT
D: TRBD2; J: TRBJ2-2; V: TRBV28; CDR3: CATVMAGGQTGELFF; DNA: TGTGCCACCGTTATGGCGGGGGGGCAAACCGGGGAGCTGTTTTTT
D: -; J: TRBJ1-3; V: TRBV10-3; CDR3: CAIFGGVSSGNTIYF; DNA: TGTGCCATCTTTGGGGGCGTCAGTTCTGGAAACACCATATATTTT
D: TRBD2; J: TRBJ2-3; V: TRBV4-1; CDR3: CASSQVSGGGWSTDTQYF; DNA: TGCGCCAGCAGCCAAGTGTCCGGGGGGGGTTGGAGCACAGATACGCAGTATTTT
D: -; J: TRBJ2-3; V: TRBV5-4; CDR3: CASSVLADYTDTQYF; DNA: TGTGCCAGCAGCGTATTAGCGGACTACACAGATACGCAGTATTTT
D: TRBD2; J: TRBJ2-2; V: TRBV7-2; CDR3: CASSLGLAGGSGELFF; DNA: TGTGCCAGCAGCTTGGGACTAGCGGGGGGATCCGGGGAGCTGTTTTTT
D: -; J: TRBJ1-5; V: TRBV19; CDR3: CASSLQVNSNQPQHF; DNA: TGTGCCAGTAGTTTACAGGTTAATAGCAATCAGCCCCAGCATTTT
D: TRBD1; J: TRBJ2-1; V: TRBV5-5; CDR3: CASSPGGLYNEQFF; DNA: TGTGCCAGCAGTCCAGGGGGCTTATACAATGAGCAGTTCTTC
D: TRBD1; J: TRBJ2-7; V: TRBV7-7; CDR3: CASTPGQGYEQYF; DNA: TGTGCTAGCACCCCGGGACAGGGTTACGAGCAGTACTTC
D: TRBD2; J: TRBJ2-7; V: TRBV5-4; CDR3: CASSFPSGDTYEQYF; DNA: TGTGCCAGCAGCTTCCCTAGCGGGGACACCTACGAGCAGTACTTC
D: TRBD2; J: TRBJ2-3; V: TRBV7-2; CDR3: CASSPGTSGGLTDTQYF; DNA: TGTGCCAGCAGCCCCGGGACTAGCGGGGGACTCACAGATACGCAGTATTTT
D: TRBD1; J: TRBJ2-7; V: TRBV5-1; CDR3: CASSLLPPGQGRGPHYEQYF; DNA: TGCGCCAGCAGCTTATTACCACCGGGACAGGGGCGGGGACCCCACTACGAGCAGTACTTC
D: TRBD1; J: TRBJ2-5; V: TRBV5-1; CDR3: CASSSPTGTGYQETQYF; DNA: TGCGCCAGCAGCTCGCCTACCGGGACAGGGTATCAAGAGACCCAGTACTTC
D: TRBD1; J: TRBJ1-4; V: TRBV28; CDR3: CASSLLPGQVREKLFF; DNA: TGTGCCAGCAGTTTACTTCCGGGACAGGTACGAGAAAAACTGTTTTTT
D: -; J: TRBJ2-7; V: TRBV10-3; CDR3: CATRDSSYEQYF; DNA: TGTGCCACGCGGGACTCCTCCTACGAGCAGTACTTC
D: -; J: TRBJ2-5; V: TRBV18; CDR3: CASSPLSDNQETQYF; DNA: TGTGCCAGCTCACCACTGTCAGACAACCAAGAGACCCAGTACTTC
D: -; J: TRBJ1-5; V: TRBV5-5; CDR3: CASSLRGNNQPQHF; DNA: TGTGCCAGCAGCTTAAGGGGGAACAATCAGCCCCAGCATTTT
D: -; J: TRBJ2-4; V: TRBV10-1; CDR3: CASSLLGSGDIQYF; DNA: TGCGCCAGCAGCCTACTAGGGTCTGGGGACATTCAGTACTTC
D: -; J: TRBJ2-1; V: TRBV9; CDR3: CASSVAGGGAGNEQFF; DNA: TGTGCCAGCAGCGTAGCTGGTGGGGGGGCCGGGAATGAGCAGTTCTTC
D: -; J: TRBJ1-2; V: TRBV6-5; CDR3: CASSYSSVNYGYTF; DNA: TGTGCCAGCAGTTACTCTTCAGTTAACTATGGCTACACCTTC